The clone carrying this T cell receptor (beta chain) was seen a few times. As yet, its antigen is unknown. The entry originates in a study of response to subunit inactivated influenza vaccine. Findings of the study overall: Researchers suggested that each seasonal influenza vaccination recruits few new T cells.

TCRdb passed the RT-PCR reads through MiXCR, listing each CDR3 protein once. The data show 500,000 or so distinct CDR3 sequences, more than 15% seen once. The ends were cut back, 1 base at V and 0 bases at J, with 6 bases in the middle. Germline values: CDR1 KGHDR, CDR2 SFDVKD. This CDR3 is 15 amino acids long. This material consisted of CD4+ T cells sorted from PBMCs, taken roughly 24 months after vaccination. This clonotype was obtained from a man aged 45 to 75 who received an inactivated influenza vaccine. The V and J genes are TRBV24-1 and TRBJ1-5; D ambiguous. The DNA for the CDR3 is TGTGCCACCAGTGATTTTTCATATAGCAATCAGCCCCAGCATTTT. Amino acid sequence: CATSDFSYSNQPQHF.